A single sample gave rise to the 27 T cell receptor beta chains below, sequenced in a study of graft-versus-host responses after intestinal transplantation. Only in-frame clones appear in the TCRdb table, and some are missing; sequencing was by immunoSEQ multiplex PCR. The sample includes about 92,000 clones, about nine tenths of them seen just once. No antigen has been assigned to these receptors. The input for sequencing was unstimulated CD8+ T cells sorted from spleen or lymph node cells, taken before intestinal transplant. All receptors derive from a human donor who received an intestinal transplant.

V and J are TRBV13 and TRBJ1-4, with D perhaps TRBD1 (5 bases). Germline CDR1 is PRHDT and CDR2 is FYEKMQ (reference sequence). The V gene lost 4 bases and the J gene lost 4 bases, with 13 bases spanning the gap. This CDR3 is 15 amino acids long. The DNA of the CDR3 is TGTGCCAGCAGCTCGAGGAAGGGGTATAATGAAAAACTGTTTTTT. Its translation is CASSSRKGYNEKLFF. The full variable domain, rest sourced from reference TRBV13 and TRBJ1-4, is AAGVIQSPRHLIKEKRETATLKCYPIPRHDTVYWYQQGPGQDPQFLISFYEKMQSDKGSIPDRFSAQQFSDYHSELNMSSLELGDSALYFCASSSRKGYNEKLFFGSGTQLSVL.

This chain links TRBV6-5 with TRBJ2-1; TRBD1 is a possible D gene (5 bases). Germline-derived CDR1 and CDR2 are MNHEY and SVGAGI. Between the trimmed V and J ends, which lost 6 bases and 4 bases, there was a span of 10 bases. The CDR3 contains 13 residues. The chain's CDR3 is CASSHRIYNEQFF. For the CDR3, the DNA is TGTGCCAGCAGCCACAGGATTTACAATGAGCAGTTCTTC.

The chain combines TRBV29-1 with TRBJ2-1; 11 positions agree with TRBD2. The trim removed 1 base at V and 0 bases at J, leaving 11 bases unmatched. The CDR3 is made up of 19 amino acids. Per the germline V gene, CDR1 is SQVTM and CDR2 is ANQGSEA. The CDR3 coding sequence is TGCAGCGTTGAAGGCACGACTAGCGGGATCAGGAGCTCCTACAATGAGCAGTTCTTC. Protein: CSVEGTTSGIRSSYNEQFF.

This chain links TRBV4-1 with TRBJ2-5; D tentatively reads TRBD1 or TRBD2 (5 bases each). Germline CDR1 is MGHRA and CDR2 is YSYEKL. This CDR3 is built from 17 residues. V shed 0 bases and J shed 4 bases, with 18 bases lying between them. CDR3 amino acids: CASSQEWQGADLETQYF. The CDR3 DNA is TGCGCCAGCAGCCAAGAGTGGCAGGGAGCGGATCTAGAGACCCAGTACTTC.

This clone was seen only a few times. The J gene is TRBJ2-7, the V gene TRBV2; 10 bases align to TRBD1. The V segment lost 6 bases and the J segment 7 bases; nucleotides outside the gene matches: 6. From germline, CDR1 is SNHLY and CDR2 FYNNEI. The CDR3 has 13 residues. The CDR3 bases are TGTGCCAGCAGATGGGACAGGGGTCGGGAGCAGTACTTC. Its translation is CASRWDRGREQYF.

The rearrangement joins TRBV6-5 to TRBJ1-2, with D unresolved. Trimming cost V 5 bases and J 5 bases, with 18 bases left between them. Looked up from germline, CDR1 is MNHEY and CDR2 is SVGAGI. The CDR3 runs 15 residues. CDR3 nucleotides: TGTGCCAGCAGTCCCGGGCGTCCGGGATTTTATGGCTACACCTTC. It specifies CASSPGRPGFYGYTF.

This CDR3 is CASSLVEQYF. The CDR3 region has the DNA TGTGCCAGCAGTTTGGTCGAGCAGTACTTC. The chain joins TRBV28 to TRBJ2-7, with no clear D. CDR1 and CDR2 (germline): MDHEN, SYDVKM. V was pared by 3 bases and J by 6 bases, with 3 bases between. The CDR3 totals 10 residues.

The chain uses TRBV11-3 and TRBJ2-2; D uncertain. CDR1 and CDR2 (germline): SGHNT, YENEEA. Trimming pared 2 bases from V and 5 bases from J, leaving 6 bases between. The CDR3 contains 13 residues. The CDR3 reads CASSLSGTGELFF. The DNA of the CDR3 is TGTGCCAGCAGCTTAAGTGGTACCGGGGAGCTGTTTTTT.

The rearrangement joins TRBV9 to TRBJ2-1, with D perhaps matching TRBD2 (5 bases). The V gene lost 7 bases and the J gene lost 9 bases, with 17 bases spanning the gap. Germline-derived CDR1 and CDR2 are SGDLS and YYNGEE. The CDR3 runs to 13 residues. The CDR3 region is CASEPRSGGEQFF. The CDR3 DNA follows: TGTGCCAGCGAGCCCCGGAGCGGCGGTGAGCAGTTCTTC.

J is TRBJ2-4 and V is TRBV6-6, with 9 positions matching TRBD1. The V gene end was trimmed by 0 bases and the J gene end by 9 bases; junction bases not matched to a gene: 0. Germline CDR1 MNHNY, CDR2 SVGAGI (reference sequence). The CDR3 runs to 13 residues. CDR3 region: CASSYSGQGIQYF. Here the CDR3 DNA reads TGTGCCAGCAGTTACTCGGGACAGGGCATTCAGTACTTC.

CDR3 sequence: CASSGGGVGTDTQYF. CDR3 DNA: TGTGCCAGCAGCGGTGGGGGAGTTGGCACAGATACGCAGTATTTT. The gene calls are TRBV9 and TRBJ2-3; D could derive from TRBD1 or TRBD2 (5 bases each). Trimming took 3 bases from V and 1 from J, leaving 12 bases between them. The germline V gene encodes CDR1 SGDLS and CDR2 YYNGEE. The length of the CDR3 is 15 residues.

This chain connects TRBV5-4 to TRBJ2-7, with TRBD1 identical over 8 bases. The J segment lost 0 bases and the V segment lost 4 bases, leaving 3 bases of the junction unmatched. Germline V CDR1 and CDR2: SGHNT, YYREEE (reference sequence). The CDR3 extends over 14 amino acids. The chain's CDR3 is CASSPGQDSYEQYF. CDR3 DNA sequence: TGTGCCAGCAGCCCGGGACAGGACTCCTACGAGCAGTACTTC. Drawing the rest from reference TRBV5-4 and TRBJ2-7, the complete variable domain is ETGVTQSPTHLIKTRGQQVTLRCSSQSGHNTVSWYQQALGQGPQFIFQYYREEENGRGNFPPRFSGLQFPNYSSELNVNALELDDSALYLCASSPGQDSYEQYFGPGTRLTVT.

The CDR3 bases are TGTGCCAGCAGCTTACTAGCGGGGGAATTCTACGAGCAGTACTTC. Amino acids: CASSLLAGEFYEQYF. The V call is TRBV7-6, the J call TRBJ2-7; 10 nucleotides align to TRBD2. Trimming cost V 2 bases and J 3 bases; bases outside gene matches: 4. The CDR3 is made up of 15 amino acids. Germline V gene data show CDR1 as SGHVS and CDR2 as FNYEAQ.

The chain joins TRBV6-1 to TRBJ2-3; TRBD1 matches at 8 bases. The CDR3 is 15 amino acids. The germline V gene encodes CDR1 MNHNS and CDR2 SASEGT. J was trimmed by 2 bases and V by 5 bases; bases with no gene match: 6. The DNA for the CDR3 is TGTGCCAGCAGTCCTCGGACAGGGCCCACAGATACGCAGTATTTT. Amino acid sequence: CASSPRTGPTDTQYF.

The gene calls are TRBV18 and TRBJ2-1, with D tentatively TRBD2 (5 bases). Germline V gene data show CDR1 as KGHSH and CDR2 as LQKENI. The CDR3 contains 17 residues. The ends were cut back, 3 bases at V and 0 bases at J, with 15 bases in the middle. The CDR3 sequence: CASSPVASTSSYNEQFF. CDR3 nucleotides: TGTGCCAGCTCACCCGTAGCGAGTACTAGCTCCTACAATGAGCAGTTCTTC.

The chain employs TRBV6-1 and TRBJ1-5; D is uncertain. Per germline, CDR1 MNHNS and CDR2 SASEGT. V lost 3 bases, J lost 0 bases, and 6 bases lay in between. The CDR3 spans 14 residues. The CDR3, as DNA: TGTGCCAGCAGTGAGCAGAATAGCAATCAGCCCCAGCATTTT. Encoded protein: CASSEQNSNQPQHF.

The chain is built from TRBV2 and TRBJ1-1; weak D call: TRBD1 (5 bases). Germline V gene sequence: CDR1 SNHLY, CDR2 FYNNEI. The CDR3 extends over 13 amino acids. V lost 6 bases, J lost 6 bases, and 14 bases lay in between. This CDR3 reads CASSRELGPEAFF. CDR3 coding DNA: TGTGCCAGCAGCCGAGAACTGGGGCCTGAAGCTTTCTTT.

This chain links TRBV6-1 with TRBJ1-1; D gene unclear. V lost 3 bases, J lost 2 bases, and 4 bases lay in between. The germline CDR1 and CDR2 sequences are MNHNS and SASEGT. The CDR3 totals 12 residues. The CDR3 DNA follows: TGTGCCAGCAGTGACCTAAACACTGAAGCTTTCTTT. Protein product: CASSDLNTEAFF.

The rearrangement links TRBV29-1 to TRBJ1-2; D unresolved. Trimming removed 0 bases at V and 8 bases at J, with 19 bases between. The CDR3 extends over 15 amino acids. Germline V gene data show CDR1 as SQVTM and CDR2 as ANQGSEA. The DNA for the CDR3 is TGCAGCGTTGAAGACTTTATCCCCCCGGACGGCGGCTACACCTTC. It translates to CSVEDFIPPDGGYTF.

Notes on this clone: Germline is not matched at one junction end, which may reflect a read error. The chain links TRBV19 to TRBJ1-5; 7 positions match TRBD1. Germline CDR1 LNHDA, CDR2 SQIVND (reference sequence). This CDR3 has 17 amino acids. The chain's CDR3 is CASSIDNQGVGNRPQHF. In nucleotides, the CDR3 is TGTGCCAGTAGTATAGATAACCAGGGGGTTGGCAATCGGCCCCAGCATTTT. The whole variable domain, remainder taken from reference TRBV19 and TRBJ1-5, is DGGITQSPKYLFRKEGQNVTLSCEQNLNHDAMYWYRQDPGQGLRLIYYSQIVNDFQKGDIAEGYSVSREKKESFPLTVTSAQKNPTAFYLCASSIDNQGVGNRPQHFGDGTRLSIL.

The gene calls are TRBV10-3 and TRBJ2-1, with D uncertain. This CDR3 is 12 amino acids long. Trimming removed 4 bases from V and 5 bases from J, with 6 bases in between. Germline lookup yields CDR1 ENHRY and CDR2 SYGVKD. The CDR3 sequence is CAISALDNEQFF. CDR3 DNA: TGTGCCATCAGTGCTCTAGACAATGAGCAGTTCTTC.

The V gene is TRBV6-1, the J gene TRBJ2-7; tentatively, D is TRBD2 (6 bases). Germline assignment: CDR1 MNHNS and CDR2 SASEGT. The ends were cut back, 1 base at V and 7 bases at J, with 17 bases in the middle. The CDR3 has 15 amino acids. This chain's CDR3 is CASSEGGLSPREQYF. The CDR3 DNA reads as TGTGCCAGCAGTGAAGGGGGACTGTCCCCTCGTGAGCAGTACTTC.

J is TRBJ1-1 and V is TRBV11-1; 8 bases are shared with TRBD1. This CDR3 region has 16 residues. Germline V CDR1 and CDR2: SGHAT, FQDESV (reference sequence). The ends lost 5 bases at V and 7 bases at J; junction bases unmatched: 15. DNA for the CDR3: TGTGCCAGCAGCCCAGGACAGGGAGGATGGGATGGTGAAGCTTTCTTT. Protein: CASSPGQGGWDGEAFF. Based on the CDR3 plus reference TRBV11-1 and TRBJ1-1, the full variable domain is EAEVAQSPRYKITEKSQAVAFWCDPISGHATLYWYRQILGQGPELLVQFQDESVVDDSQLPKDRFSAERLKGVDSTLKIQPAELGDSAMYLCASSPGQGGWDGEAFFGQGTRLTVV.

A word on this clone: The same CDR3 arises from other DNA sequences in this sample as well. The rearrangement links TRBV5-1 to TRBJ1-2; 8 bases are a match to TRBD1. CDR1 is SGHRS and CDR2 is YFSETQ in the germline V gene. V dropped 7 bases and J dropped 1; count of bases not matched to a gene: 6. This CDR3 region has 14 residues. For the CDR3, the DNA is TGCGCCAGCTCAGAAGGACAGGGTAACTATGGCTACACCTTC. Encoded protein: CASSEGQGNYGYTF.

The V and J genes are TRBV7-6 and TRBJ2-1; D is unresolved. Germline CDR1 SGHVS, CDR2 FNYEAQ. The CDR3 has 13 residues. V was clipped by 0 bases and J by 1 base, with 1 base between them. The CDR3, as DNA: TGTGCCAGCAGCTTAGCGTCCTACAATGAGCAGTTCTTC. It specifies CASSLASYNEQFF.

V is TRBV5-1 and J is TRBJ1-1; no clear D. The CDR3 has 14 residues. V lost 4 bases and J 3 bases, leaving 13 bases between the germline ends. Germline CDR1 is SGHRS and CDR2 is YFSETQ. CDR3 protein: CASSTAEADTEAFF. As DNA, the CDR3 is TGCGCCAGCAGCACGGCAGAGGCGGACACTGAAGCTTTCTTT.

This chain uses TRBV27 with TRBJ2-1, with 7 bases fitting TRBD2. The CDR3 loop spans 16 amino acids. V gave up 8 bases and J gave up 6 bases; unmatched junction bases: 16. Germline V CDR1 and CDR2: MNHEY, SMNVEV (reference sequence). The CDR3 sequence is CASSHLGGSPLNEQFF. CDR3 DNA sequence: TGTGCCAGCTCTCACTTGGGGGGGTCGCCTCTCAATGAGCAGTTCTTC.